Presented here are 2 T cell receptor beta chains from one specimen sequenced in a study of T cell responses to AZD1222 COVID-19 vaccine. TCRdb's copy holds only in-frame clones and misses some; the assay was immunoSEQ multiplex PCR. This sample has approximately 120,000 clones, with roughly 93% found just once. The source material was peripheral blood, sampled on day 0 of AZD1222 vaccination. The source of these receptors is an adult in good health.

J is TRBJ2-7 and V is TRBV19, with D tentatively TRBD1 (6 bases). Per the germline V gene, CDR1 is LNHDA and CDR2 is SQIVND (reference sequence). The CDR3 runs 14 residues. V was clipped by 1 base and J by 2 bases, with 9 bases between them. DNA for the CDR3: TGTGCCAGTAGTATAGGCCAGGGGACCTACGAGCAGTACTTC. Translation: CASSIGQGTYEQYF.

The chain couples TRBV5-5 to TRBJ1-2, with a possible D match to TRBD1 (6 bases). The germline V gene has CDR1 SGHKS and CDR2 YYEKEE (reference sequence). V was shortened by 1 base and J by 6 bases, with 13 bases between the two germline ends. This CDR3 has 14 residues. CDR3 loop: CASSLLTGGNGYTF. In DNA form, the CDR3 reads TGTGCCAGCAGCTTGCTTACGGGGGGCAATGGCTACACCTTC.